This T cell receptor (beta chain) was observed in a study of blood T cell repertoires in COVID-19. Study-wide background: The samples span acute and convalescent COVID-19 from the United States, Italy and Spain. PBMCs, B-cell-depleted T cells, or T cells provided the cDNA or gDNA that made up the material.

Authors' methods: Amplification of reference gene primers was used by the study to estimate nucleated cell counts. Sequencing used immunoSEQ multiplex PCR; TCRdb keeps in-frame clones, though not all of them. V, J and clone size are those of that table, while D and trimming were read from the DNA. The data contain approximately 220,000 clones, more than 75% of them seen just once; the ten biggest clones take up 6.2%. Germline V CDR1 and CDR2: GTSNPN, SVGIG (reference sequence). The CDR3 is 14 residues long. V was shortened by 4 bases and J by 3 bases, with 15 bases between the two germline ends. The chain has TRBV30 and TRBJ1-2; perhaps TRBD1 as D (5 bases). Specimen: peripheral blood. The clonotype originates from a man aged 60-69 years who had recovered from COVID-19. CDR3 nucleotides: TGTGCCTGGACCCCTGGGGCCAGTTACTATGGCTACACCTTC. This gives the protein CAWTPGASYYGYTF.